Included here is one T cell receptor beta chain sequence, with context. The specificity of this receptor is unknown. The input lacks base qualities; no much larger clone sits a single base away. Additional DNA sequences in this sample encode the identical CDR3. Using the deep immunoSEQ assay, TCR CDR3 regions were amplified from genomic DNA by multiplex PCR. For each cell subset, the extracted genomic DNA was distributed evenly across all wells of several immunoSEQ 96-well plates, and each plate served as one replicate. For sorted subsets, roughly 200 ng of genomic DNA, equivalent to some 33,000 T cell genomes, went into each replicate PCR. The purified libraries were quantified using a Qubit 3.0 fluorometer, sized with a Bioanalyzer 2100, and then quantified again using the KAPA Library Quantification kit. Every immunoSEQ 96-well plate was sequenced on a separate single-read 150-cycle Illumina NextSeq 550 flow cell. The study's own analysis went as follows. Because only junctional sequences without quality scores were contained in the immunoSEQ output, filtering matching that applied to full-length reads could not be performed. To assign V/J genes and CDR3, sequences were annotated against IMGT germline references using PyIR, a Python wrapper for IgBLAST v1.9. Any read was removed if the V/J assignment was weak (E-value above 1e-6), the CDR3 was missing, or the read contained stop codons, out-of-frame junctions, or ambiguous translated residues. V3J clonotypes were defined as sequences sharing the same inferred V gene, J gene, and CDR3 amino acid sequence. To compute the percentage overlap between repertoires, the number of shared unique clonotypes was divided by the size of the smaller repertoire. Repertoire richness was assessed with RTK rarefaction, the Chao1 estimator, and Recon v2.1 estimates of unobserved clonotypes. For all TCRbeta clonotypes obtained by the gDNA method from a few donors, generation probabilities were computed with OLGA. The table was pulled from immuneACCESS by TCRdb, which kept in-frame rearrangements only. Such tables lose some clones; where checked, under half of the loss comes from unresolved V genes, and the rest has no known cause. D and trimming were read from the DNA, whereas the V and J calls and clone size are those reported in that table. A total of around 2,000,000 clones appear in this sample, under 95% of them only once. The ten largest clonotypes hold over 1.5% of the sample.

The sample originates from a study of shared clonotypes between healthy human individuals (dated by TCRdb to 2019 to 2021). Concerning the study at large: The cohort included a few men and two women between 18 and 49 years of age. For each donor, three plates each were used for CD4 naive and CD4 memory, two plates were used for CD8 naive, and one plate was used for CD8 memory. Blood TCR repertoires of about five healthy adults were deeply sequenced to estimate repertoire size and the extent of clonotype sharing between individuals. To increase sequencing depth and limit assay-specific biases, TCR repertoire library preparation and sequencing were carried out by different laboratories using diverse techniques. Per donor, leukapheresis produced somewhere between about 0.9 and 9.5 billion PBMCs. What the research found in general, with its limitations: Estimated clonotype richness was generally larger for naive than for memory subsets. Incomplete sequencing was indicated by rarefaction of sorted-subset datasets, despite the large sequencing depth. Pairwise subsampling led to the expectation that sequencing depth would affect the degree of clonotype sharing among donors. Around 5.4% of naive CD4, around 3.6% of naive CD8, around 2.3% of memory CD4, and over 0.35% of memory CD8 clonotypes were shared across several donors. Sampling was restricted to blood, and TCR repertoires in tissue are likely to differ from TCR repertoires in blood. The genetic and exposure-history diversity represented was limited by the small number of donors. Compared with non-shared clonotypes, the clonotypes found in all four sorted-subset donors had higher generation probabilities.

V is pared back by 4 bases and J by 2 bases, with 8 bases lying between the germline termini. CDR1 and CDR2 were assigned from the germline V gene (reference sequence) as MNHEY and SMNVEV. CDR3 length: 13 amino acids, cysteine to phenylalanine. The DNA shown is the 39-base CDR3, in frame from base 1. For the CD8 naive samples, CD45RO-negative cells were positively selected for CCR7, yielding a CD45RA+CCR7+ population from which TemRA cells were excluded. The donors were healthy, HIV-negative adults who had no recently reported acute infections or vaccinations. Every donor was a Caucasian adult residing in Nashville, Tennessee, USA. Blood was obtained by leukapheresis, after which PBMCs were separated by Ficoll-Histopaque density gradient centrifugation and cryopreserved in liquid nitrogen vapor phase. Purity and quantity of every magnetically sorted T cell population were checked by analytical flow cytometry. Genomic DNA was isolated from each sorted fraction and quantified by UV absorbance on a Nanodrop 2000c.

Sequenced material: naive CD8+ T cells from PBMCs. The sample's cell subset or site, from its label and the paper: CD45RA+CCR7+. This receptor was identified in a man between 18 and 35 years old in good health. Some clones in this sample may be carry-over from other donors' samples. Here the chain combines TRBV27 and TRBJ2-5, and possibly TRBD2, on 5 matching bases. The base sequence is TGTGCCAGCAGTTCGAGGGTTCAAGAGACCCAGTACTTC. This gives the protein CASSSRVQETQYF.